This T cell receptor beta chain was captured in a study of T cell responses to AZD1222 COVID-19 vaccine. This table comes from immunoSEQ multiplex PCR, and its TCRdb copy is limited to in-frame clones, with some not included. The sample lists approximately 110,000 clones; approximately 85% were seen once. Trimming removed 6 bases at V and 0 bases at J, with 16 bases between. The CDR3 has 16 residues. Germline V gene lookup returns CDR1 SGHVS and CDR2 FQNEAQ. Sample: peripheral blood, taken 28 days after the second AZD1222 dose. This sequence was found in an adult who received the AZD1222 COVID-19 vaccine. The chain joins TRBV7-8 to TRBJ2-3, with D uncertain. The DNA for the CDR3 is TGTGCCAGCAGTCCGGCTAAGATTCGGAGCACAGATACGCAGTATTTT. Translated, it gives CASSPAKIRSTDTQYF. Drawing the rest from reference TRBV7-8 and TRBJ2-3, the complete variable domain is GAGVSQSPRYKVAKRGQDVALRCDPISGHVSLFWYQQALGQGPEFLTYFQNEAQLDKSGLPSDRFFAERPEGSVSTLKIQRTQQEDSAVYLCASSPAKIRSTDTQYFGPGTRLTVL.